The entry that follows covers one T cell receptor (beta chain) sequence. TCRdb reanalysed the RT-PCR reads using MiXCR and keeps one entry per CDR3 protein. This table holds approximately 720,000 distinct CDR3 sequences, approximately 15% found once. V lost 5 bases, J lost 5 bases, and 18 bases lay in between. The CDR3 is 15 residues long. The chain employs TRBV12-3 or TRBV12-4 and TRBJ2-5; D may be TRBD1 (6 bases). Sample: memory CD4+ T cells from blood. The sequence was collected from a female donor in good health, serving as a healthy control. The CDR3: CASSLSGQGMETQYF. The CDR3 DNA reads TGTGCCAGCAGTCTATCGGGGCAGGGGATGGAGACCCAGTACTTC.